The sequence of this T cell receptor (beta chain) was determined in a study of blood T cell repertoires in COVID-19. Study summary: Samples representing acute and convalescent COVID-19 were sourced from the United States, Italy and Spain. T cells, B-cell-depleted T cells, or PBMCs supplied cDNA or gDNA.

Per the germline V gene, CDR1 is MNHEY and CDR2 is SMNVEV (reference sequence). CDR3 size: 15 residues. V dropped 5 bases and J dropped 4; count of bases not matched to a gene: 6. Authors' processing steps: Estimation of nucleated cell counts was performed using reference gene primer amplification. Assay: immunoSEQ multiplex PCR; the TCRdb copy retains only in-frame clones and omits some. For V, J and clone size, that table is used; D and trimming come from the DNA. The sample contains 120,000 or so clones, 88% of which appear only once. The clonotype was recovered from a man in his fifties or sixties with acute or convalescent COVID-19. The sequenced material came from peripheral blood. J is TRBJ2-5 and V is TRBV27; TRBD1 matches 11 bases. CDR3 residues: CASSLRTGGGETQYF. DNA for the CDR3: TGTGCCAGCAGTCTAAGGACAGGGGGCGGAGAGACCCAGTACTTC.